One and the same sample provided the 23 T cell receptor beta chains below, sequenced in a study of metastatic and nonmetastatic thyroid tumors. TCRdb re-called the PCR reads with MiXCR. The table records approximately 69,000 clones, 14% of them present only once. All patients were treatment-naive before thyroid surgery. The material sequenced was blood. These receptors all come from a male donor with papillary thyroid cancer or a benign thyroid nodule (not recorded which). Some clones in this sample may be carry-over from other donors' samples.

By sample share, this clone is medium-sized. CDR3 loop: CASSHVDEQYF. CDR3 coding DNA: TGTGCCAGCAGTCACGTTGACGAGCAGTACTTC. The gene calls are TRBV2 and TRBJ2-7; D not resolved. V lost 5 bases to trimming and J lost 5 bases, with 7 bases between them. From germline, CDR1 is SNHLY and CDR2 FYNNEI. This CDR3 has 11 amino acids.

The table lists this clone with many counts. The J gene is TRBJ1-1, the V gene TRBV30; D is perhaps TRBD1 (6 bases). CDR1 and CDR2 from the germline V gene are GTSNPN and SVGIG (reference sequence). The CDR3 has 14 amino acids. Trimming removed 6 bases from V and 2 bases from J, with 16 bases in between. CDR3 sequence: CACRLDRTNTEAFF. The CDR3 DNA is TGTGCCTGTCGACTTGACAGGACCAACACTGAAGCTTTCTTT.

This clone was recorded many times. The chain employs TRBV28 and TRBJ2-5, with 9 bases identical to TRBD2. Germline V gives CDR1 MDHEN, CDR2 SYDVKM. V trimming: 6 bases; J trimming: 5 bases; junction bases outside the gene matches: 16. This CDR3 region has 17 residues. CDR3 in amino acids: CASSSPLAGKRGETQYF. CDR3 nucleotide sequence: TGTGCCAGCAGCTCCCCCCTAGCGGGGAAAAGGGGTGAGACCCAGTACTTC.

The sample holds many counts of this clone. The V and J genes are TRBV6-1 and TRBJ2-1, with 10 nucleotides matching TRBD1. This CDR3 contains 14 residues. The V gene end was trimmed by 7 bases and the J gene end by 5 bases; junction bases not matched to a gene: 5. Germline-derived CDR1 and CDR2 are MNHNS and SASEGT. The CDR3 sequence: CASTPGQGNNEQFF. The CDR3 DNA sequence: TGTGCCAGCACTCCGGGACAGGGGAACAATGAGCAGTTCTTC.

This clone has ten or more counts. The CDR3 sequence: CASSYNSGRTDTQYF. The CDR3 DNA is TGTGCCAGCAGTTACAATAGCGGGAGAACAGATACGCAGTATTTT. The V call is TRBV6-5, the J call TRBJ2-3; TRBD2 matches at 9 bases. Germline assignment: CDR1 MNHEY and CDR2 SVGAGI. After removal of 2 bases from V and 3 bases from J, the junction contained 3 bases not matched to a gene. The CDR3 loop spans 15 amino acids.

This clone came up many times. The chain links TRBV20-1 to TRBJ2-3; 10 bases line up with TRBD2. Germline assignment: CDR1 DFQATT and CDR2 SNEGSKA (reference sequence). J was trimmed by 3 bases and V by 0 bases; bases with no gene match: 6. CDR3 length equals 16 residues. The CDR3, as DNA: TGCAGTGCTAGAGAACCCCTAGCGGGAGTGACAGATACGCAGTATTTT. The encoded protein is CSAREPLAGVTDTQYF.

Many counts were recorded for this clone. This sample also contains other DNA sequences that code for the same CDR3. The rearrangement links TRBV24-1 to TRBJ2-2; D unclear. This CDR3 region has 14 residues. Germline assignment: CDR1 KGHDR and CDR2 SFDVKD. The ends were cut back, 0 bases at V and 3 bases at J, with 4 bases in the middle. The CDR3 protein is CATSDLLDTGELFF. The CDR3 DNA reads TGTGCCACCAGTGATTTGCTGGACACCGGGGAGCTGTTTTTT.

This clone has a count of ten or more. The V gene is TRBV2, the J gene TRBJ1-1, with D unclear. Germline lookup yields CDR1 SNHLY and CDR2 FYNNEI. V was cut by 10 bases and J by 4 bases, with 22 bases left in between. This CDR3 contains 15 residues. The CDR3 region has the DNA TGTGCCACCACTGGGTCCTACCAGGCGGGCACTGAAGCTTTCTTT. It codes for CATTGSYQAGTEAFF. Variable domain in full (rest from reference TRBV2 and TRBJ1-1): EPEVTQTPSHQVTQMGQEVILRCVPISNHLYFYWYRQILGQKVEFLVSFYNNEISEKSEIFDDQFSVERPDGSNFTLKIRSTKLEDSAMYFCATTGSYQAGTEAFFGQGTRLTVV.

This clone appeared many times. This chain links TRBV7-6 with TRBJ2-7, with D perhaps TRBD1 or TRBD2 (5 bases each). V shed 1 base and J shed 5 bases, with 15 bases lying between them. This CDR3 is built from 15 residues. Germline V gene sequence: CDR1 SGHVS, CDR2 FNYEAQ. The DNA for the CDR3 is TGTGCCAGCAGCTTAGAGGTGGGGACCTCGCACGAGCAGTACTTC. Protein product: CASSLEVGTSHEQYF.

CDR3 in amino acids: CSVEGDSGNTEAFF. The DNA of the CDR3 is TGCAGTGTTGAAGGAGACTCAGGGAACACTGAAGCTTTCTTT. The rearrangement joins TRBV20-1 to TRBJ1-1; the D is unclear. The V and J ends lost 7 bases and 1 base respectively, with 16 bases between them. The CDR3 is 14 amino acids. The V gene's germline CDR1 is DFQATT and CDR2 SNEGSKA (reference sequence).

V is TRBV4-1 and J is TRBJ1-1; no clear D. The CDR3 totals 15 residues. Deletions cut 4 bases from V and 5 bases from J, with 17 bases between. Germline V CDR1 and CDR2: MGHRA, YSYEKL. CDR3: CASSLTHTGRTEAFF. The CDR3 DNA reads as TGCGCCAGCAGCCTCACCCACACTGGCAGAACTGAAGCTTTCTTT.

This clone has ten or more counts. The chain recombines TRBV5-6 with TRBJ2-1; 8 bases map to TRBD1. The CDR3 sequence is 17 residues long. The V and J ends lost 0 bases and 4 bases, in that order; junction bases with no gene match: 9. Germline V gene sequence: CDR1 SGHDT, CDR2 YYEEEE. CDR3 in amino acids: CASSLGGTGGSYNEQFF. The CDR3 nucleotides are TGTGCCAGCAGCTTGGGTGGGACAGGAGGGTCGTACAATGAGCAGTTCTTC. Supplemented by reference TRBV5-6 and TRBJ2-1, the full variable domain reads DAGVTQSPTHLIKTRGQQVTLRCSPKSGHDTVSWYQQALGQGPQFIFQYYEEEERQRGNFPDRFSGHQFPNYSSELNVNALLLGDSALYLCASSLGGTGGSYNEQFFGPGTRLTVL.

Of note for this clone: A junction boundary mismatches the germline segment, possibly from a read error. The rearrangement links TRBV20-1 to TRBJ2-1; 7 nucleotides align to TRBD2. Germline-derived CDR1 and CDR2 are DFQATT and SNEGSKA (reference sequence). The CDR3 covers 15 residues. CDR3 nucleotide sequence: TGCAGTGCTAGAGCGGGAGGTATGAACTACAGTGAGCAGTTCTTC. Encoded protein: CSARAGGMNYSEQFF.

This clone was found many times. This chain connects TRBV5-1 to TRBJ1-1; no firm D call. V was clipped by 0 bases and J by 0 bases, with 3 bases between them. The CDR3 runs to 13 residues. From germline, CDR1 is SGHRS and CDR2 YFSETQ. CDR3 protein: CASSLVLNTEAFF. For the CDR3, the DNA is TGCGCCAGCAGCTTGGTTCTGAACACTGAAGCTTTCTTT.

This clone was observed at least ten times. This chain uses TRBV19 with TRBJ2-1; perhaps TRBD2 as D (5 bases). Germline CDR1 is LNHDA and CDR2 is SQIVND (reference sequence). The V end was cut by 3 bases, the J end by 7 bases, with 16 bases between. This CDR3 has 15 amino acids. This chain's CDR3 is CASSIEGWAGNEQFF. As DNA, the CDR3 is TGTGCCAGTAGTATTGAGGGCTGGGCCGGAAATGAGCAGTTCTTC.

This clone was recorded many times. The chain employs TRBV28 and TRBJ1-3; the D gene is possibly TRBD1 (6 bases). The CDR3 totals 14 residues. Deletions cut 4 bases from V and 0 bases from J, with 7 bases between. The germline gives CDR1 MDHEN, CDR2 SYDVKM. CDR3 sequence reads: CASSWTVSGNTIYF. In DNA form, the CDR3 reads TGTGCCAGCAGTTGGACAGTCTCTGGAAACACCATATATTTT.

The chain has TRBV12-3 or TRBV12-4 and TRBJ2-1; TRBD2 is a possible D gene (6 bases). Between the trimmed V and J ends, which lost 6 bases and 10 bases, there was a span of 19 bases. The CDR3 contains 14 residues. The CDR3 DNA is TGTGCCAGCAGGGGTAGCGGTAGAATGCAAGAGCAGTTCTTC. Its protein is CASRGSGRMQEQFF.

In regard to this clone: This could be a read error, since a much larger clone is one nucleotide away. The chain combines TRBV7-6 with TRBJ1-1, with 7 bases aligning to TRBD1. Germline CDR1 reads SGHVS; CDR2 reads FNYEAQ. CDR3 length: 14 residues. The V and J ends lost 7 bases and 3 bases, in that order; junction bases with no gene match: 8. CDR3 sequence (DNA): TGTGCCAGCACCTCGGACAGGTGGGACACTGAAGCTTTCTTT. Translating it yields CASTSDRWDTEAFF.

This clone occurred many times. This chain connects TRBV6-4 to TRBJ2-3; 11 bases are a match to TRBD2. Per the germline V gene, CDR1 is MRHNA and CDR2 is SNTAGT. This CDR3 has 17 residues. Trimming took 6 bases from V and 3 from J; bases not matched to a gene: 11. Here the CDR3 reads CASRGLAEREGTDTQYF. As DNA, the CDR3 is TGTGCCAGCAGGGGACTAGCGGAGAGGGAAGGGACAGATACGCAGTATTTT.

This clone turned up a few times. The chain recombines TRBV6-1 with TRBJ1-2, with D perhaps matching TRBD1 (5 bases). With 7 bases removed from V and 3 bases from J, the gap between germline ends came to 21 bases. The V gene's germline CDR1 is MNHNS and CDR2 SASEGT. The CDR3 runs to 16 residues. The CDR3 region is CASIKSPDTIDYGYTF. The CDR3 DNA is TGTGCCAGCATTAAAAGCCCGGACACCATTGACTATGGCTACACCTTC.

This clone was counted only a few times. The same CDR3 arises from other DNA sequences in this sample as well. This chain uses TRBV5-1 with TRBJ2-7, with 8 bases that match TRBD2. Germline lookup yields CDR1 SGHRS and CDR2 YFSETQ. With V trimmed by 3 bases and J by 4 bases, 9 bases remained unmatched. This CDR3 spans 15 amino acids. The CDR3 sequence is CASSSPGLGTYEQYF. The CDR3 region has the DNA TGCGCCAGCAGCTCGCCGGGACTAGGTACTTACGAGCAGTACTTC.

This clone showed up many times. V is TRBV19 and J is TRBJ1-2, with 9 bases matching TRBD1. The V gene's germline CDR1 is LNHDA and CDR2 SQIVND (reference sequence). The CDR3 loop spans 15 amino acids. Trimming took 6 bases from V and 3 from J; bases not matched to a gene: 8. The CDR3 reads CASRPGQGFDYGYTF. The CDR3 coding sequence is TGTGCCAGTAGGCCGGGACAGGGATTCGACTATGGCTACACCTTC.

This clone was recorded many times. This sequence joins TRBV6-1 and TRBJ2-4, with 8 bases fitting TRBD1. Germline values: CDR1 MNHNS, CDR2 SASEGT. The CDR3 is 18 residues long. The J segment lost 0 bases and the V segment lost 4 bases, leaving 11 bases of the junction unmatched. The CDR3 reads CASSASGTGLTAKNIQYF. DNA for the CDR3: TGTGCCAGCAGTGCCTCCGGGACAGGATTGACAGCCAAAAACATTCAGTACTTC.